The 30 T cell receptor beta chains in this list originate from one sample, sequenced in a study of blood T cell repertoires in COVID-19. Repertoires were generated with immunoSEQ multiplex PCR, while TCRdb's copy carries only in-frame clones and drops some. Of around 50,000 clones detected, approximately 90% appear once; the ten largest clones hold 1.4%. Sequenced input: peripheral blood. The receptors were gathered from a man aged 55 to 70 with acute or convalescent COVID-19.

This clone was detected once. This chain joins TRBV30 and TRBJ2-7; 8 nucleotides match TRBD2. There are 14 residues in the CDR3. Germline CDR1 GTSNPN, CDR2 SVGIG (reference sequence). Losses at the gene ends were 3 bases for V and 3 bases for J; bases not matched to a gene: 7. DNA for the CDR3: TGTGCCTGGAGGGGGGAGCGGGAGTTCTACGAGCAGTACTTC. This codes for CAWRGEREFYEQYF.

The chain joins TRBV9 to TRBJ2-5; TRBD1 matches 7 bases. CDR1 and CDR2 (germline): SGDLS, YYNGEE. This CDR3 comprises 16 residues. The trim removed 4 bases at V and 5 bases at J, leaving 14 bases unmatched. DNA of the CDR3: TGTGCCAGCAGCCTCGTAGATACAGGGGCTGGTGAGACCCAGTACTTC. Protein product: CASSLVDTGAGETQYF.

In this sample, this clone turned up a few times. The V gene is TRBV24-1, the J gene TRBJ2-5; TRBD1 might be the D (6 bases). Germline CDR1 reads KGHDR; CDR2 reads SFDVKD. The CDR3 sequence is 14 residues long. V lost 4 bases to trimming and J lost 5 bases, with 13 bases between them. The CDR3 sequence: CATSELTGRETQYF. The DNA for the CDR3 is TGTGCCACCAGTGAGTTGACAGGACGGGAGACCCAGTACTTC.

The chain uses TRBV7-9 and TRBJ2-7; D is perhaps TRBD2 (6 bases). Germline V lookup: CDR1 SEHNR, CDR2 FQNEAQ (reference sequence). The CDR3 is made up of 12 amino acids. Trimming removed 11 bases at V and 3 bases at J, with 14 bases between. The chain's CDR3 is CAWRDTGYEQYF. The DNA for the CDR3 is TGTGCCTGGAGGGATACAGGCTACGAGCAGTACTTC. Full variable domain (missing parts from reference TRBV7-9 and TRBJ2-7): DTGVSQNPRHKITKRGQNVTFRCDPISEHNRLYWYRQTLGQGPEFLTYFQNEAQLEKSRLLSDRFSAERPKGSFSTLEIQRTEQGDSAMYLCAWRDTGYEQYFGPGTRLTVT.

The CDR3 protein is CASSLVPGQPIPDYGYTF. The CDR3 bases are TGTGCCAGCAGCTTAGTCCCGGGACAGCCCATTCCTGACTATGGCTACACCTTC. V gene TRBV7-2 combines with J gene TRBJ1-2, with 7 bases aligning to TRBD1. The CDR3 consists of 18 residues. V lost 1 base and J lost 3; bases outside the gene matches: 14. The V gene's germline CDR1 is SGHTA and CDR2 FQGNSA.

This clone was found a few times. This sequence joins TRBV11-3 and TRBJ2-1; 10 bases are shared with TRBD2. Germline V gene lookup returns CDR1 SGHNT and CDR2 YENEEA. This CDR3 is 16 amino acids long. Germline trimming cut 4 bases from V and 2 bases from J; bases unmatched to any gene: 5. The CDR3 spells CASSSRTSGAYNEQFF. CDR3 nucleotide sequence: TGTGCCAGCAGCTCCCGGACTAGCGGAGCCTACAATGAGCAGTTCTTC.

This chain links TRBV3-1 (or the pseudogene TRBV3-2) with TRBJ2-5, with 10 bases that match TRBD2. Trimming at V came to 1 base and at J to 0 bases, leaving 2 bases not matched to a gene. CDR1 and CDR2 from the germline V gene are LGHDT and YNNKEL (reference sequence). CDR3 size: 16 residues. This CDR3 is CASSQGTSGYQETQYF. In DNA, the CDR3 is TGTGCCAGCAGCCAAGGGACTAGCGGTTACCAAGAGACCCAGTACTTC.

This clone was picked up one time. The gene calls are TRBV4-2 and TRBJ2-5; 7 bases match TRBD1. After removal of 1 base from V and 5 bases from J, the junction contained 4 bases not matched to a gene. CDR3 length equals 14 residues. Germline assignment: CDR1 LGHNA and CDR2 YNFKEQ. The CDR3 here is CASSQGQGVETQYF. CDR3 sequence (DNA): TGTGCCAGCAGCCAAGGACAGGGAGTGGAGACCCAGTACTTC.

This chain links TRBV7-8 with TRBJ1-1, with 10 positions matching TRBD1. J gave up 0 bases and V 5 bases, and 6 bases lay outside the gene matches. From germline, CDR1 is SGHVS and CDR2 FQNEAQ. This CDR3 contains 16 residues. The CDR3 spells CASSRTGTGVNTEAFF. CDR3 DNA sequence: TGTGCCAGCAGCCGGACCGGGACAGGGGTGAACACTGAAGCTTTCTTT.

V gene TRBV7-9 combines with J gene TRBJ1-2; D is undetermined. Germline CDR1 and CDR2: SEHNR and FQNEAQ (reference sequence). CDR3 length: 15 residues. V was cut by 0 bases and J by 4 bases, with 12 bases left in between. CDR3 bases: TGTGCCAGCAGCTTAGCGTCAGGTGCCATCTATGGCTACACCTTC. Its translation: CASSLASGAIYGYTF. The whole variable domain, filled in from reference TRBV7-9 and TRBJ1-2, reads DTGVSQNPRHKITKRGQNVTFRCDPISEHNRLYWYRQTLGQGPEFLTYFQNEAQLEKSRLLSDRFSAERPKGSFSTLEIQRTEQGDSAMYLCASSLASGAIYGYTFGSGTRLTVV.

This clone was detected only once. V and J are TRBV3-1 (or the pseudogene TRBV3-2) and TRBJ2-1; maybe TRBD2 (5 bases). The CDR3 spans 13 residues. The germline V gene has CDR1 LGHDT and CDR2 YNNKEL (reference sequence). V dropped 4 bases and J dropped 6 bases, with 10 bases sitting between them. Here the CDR3 reads CASSRSGANEQFF. CDR3 coding DNA: TGTGCCAGCAGCCGAAGCGGAGCCAATGAGCAGTTCTTC.

The chain has TRBV7-2 and TRBJ2-1; 8 bases match TRBD2. The CDR3 has 16 amino acids. After removal of 1 base from V and 0 bases from J, the junction contained 2 bases not matched to a gene. CDR1 is SGHTA and CDR2 is FQGNSA in the germline V gene. The CDR3, as DNA: TGTGCCAGCAGCTTAGGTCTAGCGGGCTCCTACAATGAGCAGTTCTTC. Translating it yields CASSLGLAGSYNEQFF.

CDR3 sequence (DNA): TGTGCCAGCAGTGAAAGGACTAGCGGAAAGACCGGGGAGCTGTTTTTT. Translated, it gives CASSERTSGKTGELFF. V gene TRBV6-1 combines with J gene TRBJ2-2, with TRBD2 matching 10 bases. The V gene end was trimmed by 2 bases and the J gene end by 5 bases; junction bases not matched to a gene: 5. The CDR3 runs to 16 residues. In germline, CDR1 is MNHNS, CDR2 SASEGT.

This chain uses TRBV19 with TRBJ2-7; D may be TRBD1 (5 bases). This CDR3 spans 14 amino acids. Trimming shortened V by 5 bases and J by 8 bases, and 19 bases separated the two germline ends. CDR1 and CDR2 (germline): LNHDA, SQIVND (reference sequence). CDR3 loop: CASSSPETAQKQYF. DNA of the CDR3: TGTGCCAGTAGTTCCCCAGAGACAGCCCAGAAGCAGTACTTC.

The chain uses TRBV2 and TRBJ1-2; D uncertain. CDR3 length: 15 amino acids. Germline assignment: CDR1 SNHLY and CDR2 FYNNEI. Trimming left V 2 bases short and J 3 bases short, with 13 bases between. The DNA for the CDR3 is TGTGCCAGCAGTGAAAGTCTAGAGGGATACTATGGCTACACCTTC. Its protein product is CASSESLEGYYGYTF.

The chain is built from TRBV11-2 and TRBJ1-1; D ambiguous. The CDR3 length is 13 residues. Per the germline V gene, CDR1 is SGHAT and CDR2 is FQNNGV. The ends were cut back, 0 bases at V and 5 bases at J, with 7 bases in the middle. CDR3 sequence (DNA): TGTGCCAGCAGCTTAGATACGGGAACTGAAGCTTTCTTT. Its translation: CASSLDTGTEAFF. The full variable domain, completed using reference TRBV11-2 and TRBJ1-1, is EAGVAQSPRYKIIEKRQSVAFWCNPISGHATLYWYQQILGQGPKLLIQFQNNGVVDDSQLPKDRFSAERLKGVDSTLKIQPAKLEDSAVYLCASSLDTGTEAFFGQGTRLTVV.

V is TRBV9 and J is TRBJ2-7, with D possibly matching TRBD2 (5 bases). Germline CDR1 is SGDLS and CDR2 is YYNGEE. This CDR3 spans 15 amino acids. Trimming removed 0 bases at V and 0 bases at J, with 10 bases between. CDR3 coding DNA: TGTGCCAGCAGCGTAGATGAGGGCCTCTCCTACGAGCAGTACTTC. It encodes CASSVDEGLSYEQYF. The full variable domain, completed using reference TRBV9 and TRBJ2-7, is DSGVTQTPKHLITATGQRVTLRCSPRSGDLSVYWYQQSLDQGLQFLIQYYNGEERAKGNILERFSAQQFPDLHSELNLSSLELGDSALYFCASSVDEGLSYEQYFGPGTRLTVT.

This clone appeared a single time. The chain employs TRBV9 and TRBJ2-5, with D perhaps TRBD1 (6 bases). V was shortened by 3 bases and J by 2 bases, with 17 bases between the two germline ends. CDR1 and CDR2 (germline): SGDLS, YYNGEE. CDR3 length: 16 amino acids. The CDR3 region has the DNA TGTGCCAGCAGCGGTCCCATAACCACAGGGCAAGAGACCCAGTACTTC. Amino acid sequence: CASSGPITTGQETQYF.

This rearrangement joins TRBV11-2 to TRBJ2-3; TRBD2 aligns across 9 bases. The CDR3 spans 15 residues. The trim removed 1 base at V and 3 bases at J, leaving 2 bases unmatched. The V gene's germline CDR1 is SGHAT and CDR2 FQNNGV. In DNA form, the CDR3 reads TGTGCCAGCAGCTTAGTTCTAGCGGGAACAGATACGCAGTATTTT. This gives the protein CASSLVLAGTDTQYF.

The rearrangement uses TRBV7-9 and TRBJ2-5, with TRBD2 identical over 12 bases. The CDR3 covers 17 residues. Germline CDR1 reads SEHNR; CDR2 reads FQNEAQ (reference sequence). V trimming: 5 bases; J trimming: 5 bases; junction bases outside the gene matches: 12. In nucleotides, the CDR3 is TGTGCCAGCAGCCGTCTAGCGGGAGGGCAAACGGAGGAGACCCAGTACTTC. It encodes CASSRLAGGQTEETQYF. Filled out from reference TRBV7-9 and TRBJ2-5, the complete variable domain reads DTGVSQNPRHKITKRGQNVTFRCDPISEHNRLYWYRQTLGQGPEFLTYFQNEAQLEKSRLLSDRFSAERPKGSFSTLEIQRTEQGDSAMYLCASSRLAGGQTEETQYFGPGTRLLVL.

The J gene is TRBJ2-1, the V gene TRBV9; 8 positions match TRBD2. With V trimmed by 0 bases and J by 9 bases, 17 bases remained unmatched. The CDR3 runs 18 residues. Germline values: CDR1 SGDLS, CDR2 YYNGEE. In DNA form, the CDR3 reads TGTGCCAGCAGCGTAGGAAGTGGAGCGGGAGTGAGGAGCGGTGAGCAGTTCTTC. This codes for CASSVGSGAGVRSGEQFF.

The chain combines TRBV29-1 with TRBJ2-1, with D perhaps TRBD1 (6 bases). The CDR3 length is 13 residues. Germline-derived CDR1 and CDR2 are SQVTM and ANQGSEA. The V and J ends lost 8 bases and 7 bases respectively, with 18 bases between them. The CDR3 region is CSLTPTGWNEQFF. The DNA for the CDR3 is TGCAGCCTTACCCCGACAGGATGGAATGAGCAGTTCTTC.

The chain uses TRBV7-6 and TRBJ2-7, with 9 bases matching TRBD2. Trimming removed 2 bases from V and 0 bases from J; junction bases left unmatched: 2. Germline CDR1 SGHVS, CDR2 FNYEAQ. The CDR3 is 15 amino acids. CDR3: CASSLRTSVSYEQYF. In DNA, the CDR3 is TGTGCCAGCAGCTTAAGGACTAGCGTCTCCTACGAGCAGTACTTC. The whole variable domain, remainder taken from reference TRBV7-6 and TRBJ2-7, is GAGVSQSPRYKVTKRGQDVALRCDPISGHVSLYWYRQALGQGPEFLTYFNYEAQQDKSGLPNDRFSAERPEGSISTLTIQRTEQRDSAMYRCASSLRTSVSYEQYFGPGTRLTVT.

The chain employs TRBV28 and TRBJ1-1, with 7 bases fitting TRBD1. Trimming cost V 8 bases and J 6 bases; bases outside gene matches: 9. The CDR3 covers 13 residues. Per the germline V gene, CDR1 is MDHEN and CDR2 is SYDVKM. The CDR3 DNA sequence: TGTGCCAGCGGTACGACAGGGCCGCCTGAAGCTTTCTTT. Translating gives CASGTTGPPEAFF.

The chain links TRBV28 to TRBJ2-7; 8 bases align to TRBD1. With V trimmed by 6 bases and J by 2 bases, 12 bases remained unmatched. From germline, CDR1 is MDHEN and CDR2 SYDVKM. CDR3 length: 16 amino acids. CDR3 sequence reads: CASSTPTGGLTYEQYF. CDR3 nucleotide sequence: TGTGCCAGCAGCACACCAACAGGGGGGCTAACCTACGAGCAGTACTTC. Full variable domain (rest looked up from reference TRBV28 and TRBJ2-7): DVKVTQSSRYLVKRTGEKVFLECVQDMDHENMFWYRQDPGLGLRLIYFSYDVKMKEKGDIPEGYSVSREKKERFSLILESASTNQTSMYLCASSTPTGGLTYEQYFGPGTRLTVT.

This sequence joins TRBV11-3 and TRBJ2-2; TRBD1 agrees at 8 bases. The V and J ends lost 1 base and 0 bases, in that order; junction bases with no gene match: 7. Germline-derived CDR1 and CDR2 are SGHNT and YENEEA. The CDR3 extends over 18 amino acids. This chain's CDR3 is CASSLGGPTGANTGELFF. For the CDR3, the DNA is TGTGCCAGCAGCTTAGGTGGGCCGACAGGGGCGAACACCGGGGAGCTGTTTTTT.

The chain has TRBV5-1 and TRBJ2-1; 7 bases fit TRBD2. There are 15 residues in the CDR3. Trimming took 4 bases from V and 6 from J; bases not matched to a gene: 10. Germline V gene lookup returns CDR1 SGHRS and CDR2 YFSETQ. CDR3 protein: CASSLRAGMSNEQFF. For the CDR3, the DNA is TGCGCCAGCAGCCTCCGAGCGGGAATGAGCAATGAGCAGTTCTTC.

The gene calls are TRBV5-4 and TRBJ1-5, with D perhaps TRBD1 (5 bases). V lost 2 bases and J 7 bases, leaving 10 bases between the germline ends. Germline lookup yields CDR1 SGHNT and CDR2 YYREEE (reference sequence). The CDR3 covers 13 residues. CDR3 protein: CASSFIGEQPQHF. The CDR3 DNA follows: TGTGCCAGCAGCTTCATAGGGGAACAGCCCCAGCATTTT. Complete variable domain (other parts from reference TRBV5-4 and TRBJ1-5): ETGVTQSPTHLIKTRGQQVTLRCSSQSGHNTVSWYQQALGQGPQFIFQYYREEENGRGNFPPRFSGLQFPNYSSELNVNALELDDSALYLCASSFIGEQPQHFGDGTRLSIL.

This clone has just one count. The chain uses TRBV10-3 and TRBJ1-5; D not certain. V lost 5 bases and J lost 3, with 11 bases in between. CDR3 length: 14 residues. Germline assignment: CDR1 ENHRY and CDR2 SYGVKD. CDR3 region: CAISLDGYNQPQHF. The CDR3 DNA sequence: TGTGCCATCAGTCTTGACGGGTACAATCAGCCCCAGCATTTT.

Only a few counts were recorded for this clone. The chain recombines TRBV6-5 with TRBJ1-1; TRBD1 matches 7 bases. V shed 10 bases, J shed 3 bases, and the junction held 14 bases outside the gene matches. Germline V lookup: CDR1 MNHEY, CDR2 SVGAGI. The CDR3 runs 15 residues. CDR3 protein: CATALQGGADTEAFF. CDR3 sequence (DNA): TGTGCCACCGCCCTTCAGGGGGGAGCGGACACTGAAGCTTTCTTT.